These 3 T cell receptor beta chains were sequenced from one sample in a study of CD8 T cells in ankylosing spondylitis. TCRdb analysed the 5' RACE reads with MiXCR anew, one entry per CDR3 protein. The table shows around 490,000 distinct CDR3 sequences, with roughly 5.2% occurring only once. Notes on the study in general: Characteristic of ankylosing spondylitis blood, it appeared, was a TCR beta motif comprising several highly homologous variants.

Antigens for these TCRs are unknown. The source material was blood, either unsorted or a sorted T cell fraction (not recorded which). These receptors all stem from a male donor with ankylosing spondylitis.

Many counts were recorded for this clonotype. V is TRBV10-3 and J is TRBJ2-1; D may be TRBD2 (6 bases). Germline V gene sequence: CDR1 ENHRY, CDR2 SYGVKD. CDR3 length equals 19 residues. V lost 1 base, J lost 4 bases, and 23 bases lay in between. DNA of the CDR3: TGTGCCATCAGTGAGTTCCCTCGGGACTCCCCGCCGGGTTACAATGAGCAGTTCTTC. The encoded protein is CAISEFPRDSPPGYNEQFF.

The sample holds many counts of this clonotype. The rearrangement links TRBV5-1 to TRBJ2-5; D is perhaps TRBD2 (5 bases). The CDR3 has 15 residues. Germline lookup yields CDR1 SGHRS and CDR2 YFSETQ. Trimming took off 1 base at V and 2 bases at J, with 12 bases between the two ends. This chain's CDR3 is CASSLRGYNQETQYF. For the CDR3, the DNA is TGCGCCAGCAGCTTGCGGGGTTATAATCAAGAGACCCAGTACTTC.

This clonotype was seen at least ten times. The CDR3 spells CASSLASGGQYNEQFF. Here the CDR3 DNA reads TGTGCCAGCAGCCTCGCTTCGGGGGGGCAATACAATGAGCAGTTCTTC. The chain couples TRBV7-2 to TRBJ2-1, with TRBD2 matching 8 bases. The CDR3 has 16 amino acids. Per germline, CDR1 SGHTA and CDR2 FQGNSA. The ends lost 5 bases at V and 4 bases at J; junction bases unmatched: 10.